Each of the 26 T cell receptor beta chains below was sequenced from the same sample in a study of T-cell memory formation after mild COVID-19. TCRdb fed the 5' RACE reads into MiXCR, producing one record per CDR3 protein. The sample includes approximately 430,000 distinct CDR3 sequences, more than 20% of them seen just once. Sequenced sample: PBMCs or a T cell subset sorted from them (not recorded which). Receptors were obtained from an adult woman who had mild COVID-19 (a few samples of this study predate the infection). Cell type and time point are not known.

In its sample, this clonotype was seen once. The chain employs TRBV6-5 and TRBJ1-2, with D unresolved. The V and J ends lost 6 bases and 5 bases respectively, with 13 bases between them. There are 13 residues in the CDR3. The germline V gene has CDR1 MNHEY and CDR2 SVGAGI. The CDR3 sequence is CASSHDLTYGYTF. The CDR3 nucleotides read TGTGCCAGCAGCCACGATCTGACGTATGGCTACACCTTC.

The DNA of the CDR3 is TGCGCCAGCAGCTTCTTACTAGCGGGGAACACAGATACGCAGTATTTT. This sequence encodes CASSFLLAGNTDTQYF. The chain couples TRBV5-1 to TRBJ2-3, with TRBD2 identical over 10 bases. Germline V gene sequence: CDR1 SGHRS, CDR2 YFSETQ. The CDR3 has 16 amino acids. V lost 2 bases, J lost 2 bases, and 5 bases stayed unmatched.

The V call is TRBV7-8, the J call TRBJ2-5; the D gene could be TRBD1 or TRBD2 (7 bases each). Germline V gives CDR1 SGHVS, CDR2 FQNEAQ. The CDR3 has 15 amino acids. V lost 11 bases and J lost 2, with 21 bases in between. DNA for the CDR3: TGTGCCGGCCAAAAGGGGAGGGGGCCTCAAGAGACCCAGTACTTC. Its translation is CAGQKGRGPQETQYF.

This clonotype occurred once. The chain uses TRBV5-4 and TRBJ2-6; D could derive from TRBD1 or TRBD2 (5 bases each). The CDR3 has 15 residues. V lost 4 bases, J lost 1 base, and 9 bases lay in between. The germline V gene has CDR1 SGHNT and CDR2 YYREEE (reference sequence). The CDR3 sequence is CASSPEGSGANVLTF. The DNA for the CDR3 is TGTGCCAGCAGCCCCGAGGGGTCTGGGGCCAACGTCCTGACTTTC.

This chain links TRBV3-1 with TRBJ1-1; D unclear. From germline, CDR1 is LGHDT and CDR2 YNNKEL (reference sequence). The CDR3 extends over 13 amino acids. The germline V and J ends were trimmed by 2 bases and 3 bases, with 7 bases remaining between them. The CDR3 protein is CASSQQWDTEAFF. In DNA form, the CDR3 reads TGTGCCAGCAGCCAACAATGGGACACTGAAGCTTTCTTT. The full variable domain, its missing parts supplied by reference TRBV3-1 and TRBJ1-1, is DTAVSQTPKYLVTQMGNDKSIKCEQNLGHDTMYWYKQDSKKFLKIMFSYNNKELIINETVPNRFSPKSPDKAHLNLHINSLELGDSAVYFCASSQQWDTEAFFGQGTRLTVV.

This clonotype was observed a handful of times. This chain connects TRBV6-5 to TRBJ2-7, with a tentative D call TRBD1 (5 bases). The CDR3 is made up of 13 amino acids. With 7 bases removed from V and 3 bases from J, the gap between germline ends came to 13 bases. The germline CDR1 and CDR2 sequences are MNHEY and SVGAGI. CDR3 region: CASTQGRVYEQYF. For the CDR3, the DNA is TGTGCCAGCACCCAAGGCAGGGTCTACGAGCAGTACTTC.

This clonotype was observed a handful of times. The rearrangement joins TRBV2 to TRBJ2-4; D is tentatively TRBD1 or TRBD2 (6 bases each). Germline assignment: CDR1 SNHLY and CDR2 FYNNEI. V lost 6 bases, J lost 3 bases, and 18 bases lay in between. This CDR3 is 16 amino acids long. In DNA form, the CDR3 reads TGTGCCAGCAGCGCAACAGGGAGGTCGGGCAAAAACATTCAGTACTTC. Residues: CASSATGRSGKNIQYF.

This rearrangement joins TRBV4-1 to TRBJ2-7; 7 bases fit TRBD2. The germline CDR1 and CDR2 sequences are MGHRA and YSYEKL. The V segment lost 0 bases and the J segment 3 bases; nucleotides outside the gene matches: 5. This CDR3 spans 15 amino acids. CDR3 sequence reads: CASSQDGGGNYEQYF. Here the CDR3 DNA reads TGCGCCAGCAGCCAAGACGGCGGGGGTAACTACGAGCAGTACTTC.

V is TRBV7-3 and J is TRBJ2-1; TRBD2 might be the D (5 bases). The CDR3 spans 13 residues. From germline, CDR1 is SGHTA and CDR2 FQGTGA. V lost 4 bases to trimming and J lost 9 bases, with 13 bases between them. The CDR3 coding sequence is TGTGCCAGCAGCTCAGACGTGGGGAGTGAGCAGTTCTTC. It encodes CASSSDVGSEQFF.

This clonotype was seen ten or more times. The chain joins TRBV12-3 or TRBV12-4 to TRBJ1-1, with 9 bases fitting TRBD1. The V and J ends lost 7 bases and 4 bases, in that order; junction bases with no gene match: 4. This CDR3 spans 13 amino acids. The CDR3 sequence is CASTSGQGTEAFF. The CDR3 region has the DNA TGTGCCAGCACGTCGGGACAGGGCACTGAAGCTTTCTTT.

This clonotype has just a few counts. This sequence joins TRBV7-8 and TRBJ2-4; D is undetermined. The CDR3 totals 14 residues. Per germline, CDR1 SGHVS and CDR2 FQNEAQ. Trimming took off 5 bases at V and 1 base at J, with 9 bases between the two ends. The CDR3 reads CASSLSGAKNIQYF. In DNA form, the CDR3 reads TGTGCCAGCAGCCTTTCCGGGGCCAAAAACATTCAGTACTTC.

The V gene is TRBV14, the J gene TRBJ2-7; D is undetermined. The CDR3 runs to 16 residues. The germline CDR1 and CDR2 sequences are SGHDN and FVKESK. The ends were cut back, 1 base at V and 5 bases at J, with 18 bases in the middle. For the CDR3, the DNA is TGTGCCAGCAGCCAAGTGACGCCGACCTCGTCCCACGAGCAGTACTTC. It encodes CASSQVTPTSSHEQYF.

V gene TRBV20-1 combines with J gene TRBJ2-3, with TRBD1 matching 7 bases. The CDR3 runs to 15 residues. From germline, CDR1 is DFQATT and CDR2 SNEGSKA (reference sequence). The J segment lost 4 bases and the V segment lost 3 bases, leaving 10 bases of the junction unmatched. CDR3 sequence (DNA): TGCAGTGCTAGTCTAGGGGGCGGTGGTGCAGATACGCAGTATTTT. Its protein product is CSASLGGGGADTQYF.

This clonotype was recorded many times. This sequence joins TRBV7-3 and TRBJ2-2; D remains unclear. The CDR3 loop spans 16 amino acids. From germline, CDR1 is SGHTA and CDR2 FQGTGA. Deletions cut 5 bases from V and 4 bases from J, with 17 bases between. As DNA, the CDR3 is TGTGCCAGCAGCCCCCTACCGAGCGTAATCACCGGGGAGCTGTTTTTT. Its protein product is CASSPLPSVITGELFF.

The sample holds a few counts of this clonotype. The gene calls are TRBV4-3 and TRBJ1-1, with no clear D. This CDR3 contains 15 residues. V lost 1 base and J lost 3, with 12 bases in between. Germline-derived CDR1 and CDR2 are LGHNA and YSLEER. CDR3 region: CASSQGVGRDTEAFF. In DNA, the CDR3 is TGCGCCAGCAGCCAAGGCGTCGGGCGCGACACTGAAGCTTTCTTT.

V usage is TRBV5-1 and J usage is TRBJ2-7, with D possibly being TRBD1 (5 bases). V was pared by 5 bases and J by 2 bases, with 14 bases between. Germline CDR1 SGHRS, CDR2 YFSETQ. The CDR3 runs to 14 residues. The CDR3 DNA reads TGCGCCAGCAGTTCAGCAGGGTCGACCTACGAGCAGTACTTC. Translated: CASSSAGSTYEQYF.

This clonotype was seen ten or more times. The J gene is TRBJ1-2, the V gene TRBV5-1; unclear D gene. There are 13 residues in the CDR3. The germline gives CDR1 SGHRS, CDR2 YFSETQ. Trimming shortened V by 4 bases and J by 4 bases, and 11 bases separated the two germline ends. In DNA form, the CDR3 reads TGCGCCAGCAGCCCCGGGGATAGCTATGGCTACACCTTC. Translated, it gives CASSPGDSYGYTF.

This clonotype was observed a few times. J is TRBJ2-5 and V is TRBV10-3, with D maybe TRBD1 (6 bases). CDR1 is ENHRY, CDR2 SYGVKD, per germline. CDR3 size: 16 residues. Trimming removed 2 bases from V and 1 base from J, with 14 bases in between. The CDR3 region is CAISERQLRGQETQYF. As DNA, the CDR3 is TGTGCCATCAGTGAGAGGCAGCTCAGGGGCCAAGAGACCCAGTACTTC.

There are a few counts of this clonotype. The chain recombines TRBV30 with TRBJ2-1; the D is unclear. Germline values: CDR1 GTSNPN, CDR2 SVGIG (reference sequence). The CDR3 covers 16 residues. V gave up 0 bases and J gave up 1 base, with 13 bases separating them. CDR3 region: CAWSVPLTGSYNEQFF. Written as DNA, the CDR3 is TGTGCCTGGAGTGTACCACTTACCGGTTCCTACAATGAGCAGTTCTTC.

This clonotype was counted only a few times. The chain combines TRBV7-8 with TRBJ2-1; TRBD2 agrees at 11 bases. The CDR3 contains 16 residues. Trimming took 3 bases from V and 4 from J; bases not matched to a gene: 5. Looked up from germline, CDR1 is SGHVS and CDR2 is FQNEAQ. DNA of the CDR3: TGTGCCAGCAGCTTCGTACTAGCGGGGGAGTACAATGAGCAGTTCTTC. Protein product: CASSFVLAGEYNEQFF.

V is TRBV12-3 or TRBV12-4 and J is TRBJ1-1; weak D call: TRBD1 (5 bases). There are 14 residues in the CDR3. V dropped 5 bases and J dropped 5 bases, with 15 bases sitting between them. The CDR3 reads CASSADLKGTEAFF. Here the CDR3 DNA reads TGTGCCAGCAGTGCTGATTTGAAGGGGACTGAAGCTTTCTTT.

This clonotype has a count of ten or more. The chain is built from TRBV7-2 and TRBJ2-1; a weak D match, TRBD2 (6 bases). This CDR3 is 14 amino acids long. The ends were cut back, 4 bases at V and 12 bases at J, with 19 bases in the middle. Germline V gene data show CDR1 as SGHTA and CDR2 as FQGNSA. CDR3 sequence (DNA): TGTGCCAGCAGCTCAGGGACTGGGAGTGCAGGGCAGTTCTTC. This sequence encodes CASSSGTGSAGQFF. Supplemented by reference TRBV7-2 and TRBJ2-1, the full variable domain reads GAGVSQSPSNKVTEKGKDVELRCDPISGHTALYWYRQSLGQGLEFLIYFQGNSAPDKSGLPSDRFSAERTGGSVSTLTIQRTQQEDSAVYLCASSSGTGSAGQFFGPGTRLTVL.

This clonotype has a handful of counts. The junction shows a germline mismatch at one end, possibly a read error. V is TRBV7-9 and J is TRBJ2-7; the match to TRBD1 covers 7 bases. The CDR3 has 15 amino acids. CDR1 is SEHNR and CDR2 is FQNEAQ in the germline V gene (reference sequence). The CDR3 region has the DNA TGTGCCAGCAGCTTAGGACAGGGCCTCTCCCACGAGCAGTACTTC. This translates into CASSLGQGLSHEQYF.

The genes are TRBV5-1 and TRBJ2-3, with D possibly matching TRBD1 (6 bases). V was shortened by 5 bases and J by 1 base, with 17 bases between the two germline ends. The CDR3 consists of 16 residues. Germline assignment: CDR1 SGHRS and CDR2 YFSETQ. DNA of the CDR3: TGCGCCAGCAGACCAGGGACAAACTTGGGCACAGATACGCAGTATTTT. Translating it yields CASRPGTNLGTDTQYF.

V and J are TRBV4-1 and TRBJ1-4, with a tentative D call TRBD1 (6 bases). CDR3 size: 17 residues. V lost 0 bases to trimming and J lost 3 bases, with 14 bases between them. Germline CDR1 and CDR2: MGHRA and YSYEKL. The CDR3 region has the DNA TGCGCCAGCAGCCAAGATCGGCAGGGGAGGGCTAATGAAAAACTGTTTTTT. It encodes CASSQDRQGRANEKLFF.

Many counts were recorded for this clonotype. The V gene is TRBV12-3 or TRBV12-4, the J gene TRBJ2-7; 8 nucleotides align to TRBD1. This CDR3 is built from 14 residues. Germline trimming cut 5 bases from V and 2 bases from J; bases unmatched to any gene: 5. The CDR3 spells CASSAGQGAYEQYF. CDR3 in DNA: TGTGCCAGCAGTGCCGGACAGGGCGCCTACGAGCAGTACTTC.